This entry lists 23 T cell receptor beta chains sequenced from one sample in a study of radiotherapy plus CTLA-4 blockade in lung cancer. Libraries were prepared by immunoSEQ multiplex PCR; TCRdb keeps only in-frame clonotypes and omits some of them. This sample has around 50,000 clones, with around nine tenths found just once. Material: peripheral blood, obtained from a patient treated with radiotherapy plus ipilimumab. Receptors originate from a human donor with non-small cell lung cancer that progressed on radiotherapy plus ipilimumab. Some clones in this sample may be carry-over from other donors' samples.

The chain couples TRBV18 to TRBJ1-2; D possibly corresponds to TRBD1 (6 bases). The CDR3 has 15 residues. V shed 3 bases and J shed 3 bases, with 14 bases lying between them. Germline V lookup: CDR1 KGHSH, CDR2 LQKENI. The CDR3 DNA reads TGTGCCAGCTCACCCACGAGGACAGTAGACTATGGCTACACCTTC. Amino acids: CASSPTRTVDYGYTF.

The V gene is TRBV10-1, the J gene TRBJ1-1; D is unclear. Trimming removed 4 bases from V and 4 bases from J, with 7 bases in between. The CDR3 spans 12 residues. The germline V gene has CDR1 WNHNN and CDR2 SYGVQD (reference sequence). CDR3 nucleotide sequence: TGCGCCAGCAGTGCCCGGGTCACTGAAGCTTTCTTT. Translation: CASSARVTEAFF.

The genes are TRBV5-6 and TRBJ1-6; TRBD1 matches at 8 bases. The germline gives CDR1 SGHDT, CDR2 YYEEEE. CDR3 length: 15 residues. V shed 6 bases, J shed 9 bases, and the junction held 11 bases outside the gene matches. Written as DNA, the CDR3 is TGTGCCAGCACCGGAGACAGGGGACTCAGTTCACCCCTCCACTTT. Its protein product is CASTGDRGLSSPLHF.

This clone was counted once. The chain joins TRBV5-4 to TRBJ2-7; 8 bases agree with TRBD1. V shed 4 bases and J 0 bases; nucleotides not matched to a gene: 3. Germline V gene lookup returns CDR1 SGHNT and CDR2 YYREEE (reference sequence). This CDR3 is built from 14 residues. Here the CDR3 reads CASSTDRASYEQYF. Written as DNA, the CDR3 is TGTGCCAGCAGCACGGACAGGGCCTCCTACGAGCAGTACTTC.

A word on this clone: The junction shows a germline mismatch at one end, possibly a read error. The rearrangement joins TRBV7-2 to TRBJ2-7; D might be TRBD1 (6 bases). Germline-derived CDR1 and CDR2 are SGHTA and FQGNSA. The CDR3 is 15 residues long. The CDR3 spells CASSLDRTLSYEQYF. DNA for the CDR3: TGTGCCAGCAGTTTAGACAGGACGCTCTCCTACGAGCAGTACTTC.

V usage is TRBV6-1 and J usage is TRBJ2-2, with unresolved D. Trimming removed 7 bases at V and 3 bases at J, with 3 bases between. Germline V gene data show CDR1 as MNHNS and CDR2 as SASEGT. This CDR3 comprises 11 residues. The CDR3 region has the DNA TGTGCCAGCACGTACACCGGGGAGCTGTTTTTT. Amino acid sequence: CASTYTGELFF.

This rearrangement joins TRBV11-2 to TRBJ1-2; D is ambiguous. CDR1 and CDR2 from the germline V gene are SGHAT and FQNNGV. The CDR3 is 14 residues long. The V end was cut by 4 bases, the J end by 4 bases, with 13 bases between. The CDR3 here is CASSSPRGSYGYTF. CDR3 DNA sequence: TGTGCCAGCAGCTCCCCCCGGGGAAGCTATGGCTACACCTTC.

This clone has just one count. The chain's CDR3 is CASSQDSGPGRGAFF. The CDR3, as DNA: TGCGCCAGCAGCCAAGACTCAGGCCCAGGAAGAGGGGCTTTCTTT. The V call is TRBV4-3, the J call TRBJ1-1; D unresolved. V lost 0 bases and J lost 11, with 19 bases in between. Germline-derived CDR1 and CDR2 are LGHNA and YSLEER. This CDR3 spans 15 amino acids.

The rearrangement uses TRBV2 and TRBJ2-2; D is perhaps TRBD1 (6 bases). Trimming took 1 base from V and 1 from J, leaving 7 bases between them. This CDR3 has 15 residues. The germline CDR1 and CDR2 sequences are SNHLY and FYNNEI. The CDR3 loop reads CASSEGTENTGELFF. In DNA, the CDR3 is TGTGCCAGCAGTGAAGGGACAGAGAACACCGGGGAGCTGTTTTTT.

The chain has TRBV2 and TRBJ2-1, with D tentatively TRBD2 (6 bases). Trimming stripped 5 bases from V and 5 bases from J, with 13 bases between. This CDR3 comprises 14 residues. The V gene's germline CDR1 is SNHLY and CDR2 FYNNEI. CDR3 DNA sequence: TGTGCCAGCAGTTATAGTAGGAGGGACAATGAGCAGTTCTTC. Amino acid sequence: CASSYSRRDNEQFF.

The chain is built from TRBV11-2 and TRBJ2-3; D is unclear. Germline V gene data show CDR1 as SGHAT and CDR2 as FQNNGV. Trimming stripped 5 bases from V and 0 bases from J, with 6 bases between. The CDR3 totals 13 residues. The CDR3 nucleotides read TGTGCCAGCAGCGTAACTAGCACAGATACGCAGTATTTT. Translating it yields CASSVTSTDTQYF.

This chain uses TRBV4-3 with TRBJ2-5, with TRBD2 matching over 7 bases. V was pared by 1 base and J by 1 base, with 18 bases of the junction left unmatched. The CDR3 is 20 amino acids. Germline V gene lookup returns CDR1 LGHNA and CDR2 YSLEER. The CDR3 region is CASSQAGLGGGRGVQETQYF. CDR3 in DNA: TGCGCCAGCAGCCAAGCGGGGCTGGGTGGCGGGAGAGGGGTCCAAGAGACCCAGTACTTC.

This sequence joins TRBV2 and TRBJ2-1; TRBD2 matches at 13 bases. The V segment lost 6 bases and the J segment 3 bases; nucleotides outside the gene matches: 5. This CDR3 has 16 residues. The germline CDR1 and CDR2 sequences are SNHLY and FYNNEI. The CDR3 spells CASRETSGGLYNEQFF. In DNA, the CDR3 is TGTGCCAGCAGAGAGACTAGCGGGGGGCTCTACAATGAGCAGTTCTTC.

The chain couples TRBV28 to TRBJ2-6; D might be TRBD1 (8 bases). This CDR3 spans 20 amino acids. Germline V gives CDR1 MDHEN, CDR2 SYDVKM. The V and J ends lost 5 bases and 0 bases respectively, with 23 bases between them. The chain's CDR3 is CASSPPGGDRFYSGANVLTF. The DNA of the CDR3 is TGTGCCAGCAGTCCGCCAGGGGGGGACAGGTTCTACTCTGGGGCCAACGTCCTGACTTTC.

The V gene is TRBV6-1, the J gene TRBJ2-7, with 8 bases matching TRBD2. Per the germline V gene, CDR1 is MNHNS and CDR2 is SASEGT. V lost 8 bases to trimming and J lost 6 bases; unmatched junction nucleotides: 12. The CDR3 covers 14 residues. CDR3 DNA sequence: TGTGCCAGCCTCCCCTCGTATAGCGGGACCGAGCAGTACTTC. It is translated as CASLPSYSGTEQYF.

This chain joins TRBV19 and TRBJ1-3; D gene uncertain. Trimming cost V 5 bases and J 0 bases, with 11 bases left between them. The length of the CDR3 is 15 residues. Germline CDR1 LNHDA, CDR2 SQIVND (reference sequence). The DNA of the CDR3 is TGTGCCAGTAGTCAGGACGGGGACTCTGGAAACACCATATATTTT. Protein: CASSQDGDSGNTIYF. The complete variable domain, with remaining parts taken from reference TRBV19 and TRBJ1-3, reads DGGITQSPKYLFRKEGQNVTLSCEQNLNHDAMYWYRQDPGQGLRLIYYSQIVNDFQKGDIAEGYSVSREKKESFPLTVTSAQKNPTAFYLCASSQDGDSGNTIYFGEGSWLTVV.

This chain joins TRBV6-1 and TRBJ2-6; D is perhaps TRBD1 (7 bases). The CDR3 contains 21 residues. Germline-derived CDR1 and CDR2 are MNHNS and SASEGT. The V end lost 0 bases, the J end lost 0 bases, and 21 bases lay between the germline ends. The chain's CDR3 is CASSEALGGTASPSGANVLTF. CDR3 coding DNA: TGTGCCAGCAGTGAAGCGCTTGGAGGGACAGCTTCACCCTCTGGGGCCAACGTCCTGACTTTC.

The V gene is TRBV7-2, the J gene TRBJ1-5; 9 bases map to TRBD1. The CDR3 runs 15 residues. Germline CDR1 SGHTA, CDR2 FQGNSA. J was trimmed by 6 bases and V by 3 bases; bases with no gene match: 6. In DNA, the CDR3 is TGTGCCAGCAGCTTCGGGACAGGGAGGGGTCAGCCCCAGCATTTT. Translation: CASSFGTGRGQPQHF.

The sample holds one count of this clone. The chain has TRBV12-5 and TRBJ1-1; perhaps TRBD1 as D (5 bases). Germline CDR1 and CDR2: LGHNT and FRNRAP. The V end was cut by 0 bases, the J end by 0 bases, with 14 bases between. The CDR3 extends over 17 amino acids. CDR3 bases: TGTGCTAGTGGTTTGGTACAAGGGGCAAACATGAACACTGAAGCTTTCTTT. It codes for CASGLVQGANMNTEAFF.

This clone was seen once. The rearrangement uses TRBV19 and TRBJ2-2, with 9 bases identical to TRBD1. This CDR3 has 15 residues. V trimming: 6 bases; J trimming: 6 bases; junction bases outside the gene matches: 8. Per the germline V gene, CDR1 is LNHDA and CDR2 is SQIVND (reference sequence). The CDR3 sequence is CASRPGDRVAGELFF. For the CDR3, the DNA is TGTGCCAGTAGGCCCGGGGACAGGGTAGCCGGGGAGCTGTTTTTT. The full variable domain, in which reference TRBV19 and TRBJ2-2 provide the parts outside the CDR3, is DGGITQSPKYLFRKEGQNVTLSCEQNLNHDAMYWYRQDPGQGLRLIYYSQIVNDFQKGDIAEGYSVSREKKESFPLTVTSAQKNPTAFYLCASRPGDRVAGELFFGEGSRLTVL.

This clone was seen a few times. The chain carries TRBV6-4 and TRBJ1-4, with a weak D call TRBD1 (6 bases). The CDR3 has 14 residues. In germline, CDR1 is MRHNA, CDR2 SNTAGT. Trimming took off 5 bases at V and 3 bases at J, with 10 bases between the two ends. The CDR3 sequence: CASSTGSPNEKLFF. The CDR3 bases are TGTGCCAGCAGTACAGGGTCACCTAATGAAAAACTGTTTTTT.

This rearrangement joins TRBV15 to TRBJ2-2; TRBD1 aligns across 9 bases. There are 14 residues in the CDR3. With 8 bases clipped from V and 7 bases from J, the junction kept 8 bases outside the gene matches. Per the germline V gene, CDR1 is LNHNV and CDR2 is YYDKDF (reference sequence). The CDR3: CATAQTGGGGELFF. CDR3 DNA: TGTGCCACCGCTCAAACAGGGGGCGGCGGGGAGCTGTTTTTT.

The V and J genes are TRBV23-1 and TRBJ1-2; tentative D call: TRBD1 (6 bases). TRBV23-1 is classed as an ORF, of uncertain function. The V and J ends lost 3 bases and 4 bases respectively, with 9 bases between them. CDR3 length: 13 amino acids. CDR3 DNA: TGCGCCAGCAGTCAGGGGGCAGGCTATGGCTACACCTTC. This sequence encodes CASSQGAGYGYTF.